The 12 T cell receptor beta chains reported below all come from one sample, sequenced in a study of blood T cell repertoires in COVID-19. Repertoires were generated with immunoSEQ multiplex PCR, while TCRdb's copy carries only in-frame clones and drops some. The data contain about 59,000 clones, approximately 90% of them singletons. Material: peripheral blood. The receptors were sampled from an elderly man with acute or convalescent COVID-19.

The chain employs TRBV5-1 and TRBJ2-1; 7 nucleotides match TRBD1. V was pared by 0 bases and J by 1 base, with 10 bases of the junction left unmatched. From germline, CDR1 is SGHRS and CDR2 YFSETQ. The CDR3 spans 18 residues. Here the CDR3 reads CASSLGPPGQQSYNEQFF. CDR3 in DNA: TGCGCCAGCAGCTTGGGACCGCCGGGACAGCAATCCTACAATGAGCAGTTCTTC. Full variable domain (rest looked up from reference TRBV5-1 and TRBJ2-1): KAGVTQTPRYLIKTRGQQVTLSCSPISGHRSVSWYQQTPGQGLQFLFEYFSETQRNKGNFPGRFSGRQFSNSRSEMNVSTLELGDSALYLCASSLGPPGQQSYNEQFFGPGTRLTVL.

V is TRBV19 and J is TRBJ1-5; no clear D gene. Trimming pared 1 base from V and 6 bases from J, leaving 13 bases between. Germline V gives CDR1 LNHDA, CDR2 SQIVND (reference sequence). This CDR3 region has 15 residues. The CDR3 DNA sequence: TGTGCCAGTAGTATAGCGGGTTCGGTAAGTCAGCCCCAGCATTTT. Its translation is CASSIAGSVSQPQHF.

This clone appeared once. The genes are TRBV4-1 and TRBJ1-5, with D perhaps TRBD1 (6 bases). Germline V gene sequence: CDR1 MGHRA, CDR2 YSYEKL. The CDR3 loop spans 14 amino acids. The ends were cut back, 0 bases at V and 4 bases at J, with 7 bases in the middle. The CDR3 sequence is CASSQEQGNQPQHF. Written as DNA, the CDR3 is TGCGCCAGCAGCCAAGAACAGGGAAATCAGCCCCAGCATTTT.

J is TRBJ2-3 and V is TRBV6-1, with TRBD2 matching over 9 bases. The J segment lost 1 base and the V segment lost 3 bases, leaving 2 bases of the junction unmatched. CDR1 and CDR2 from the germline V gene are MNHNS and SASEGT. This CDR3 region has 15 residues. In DNA, the CDR3 is TGTGCCAGCAGTGATGAGCGGGGGGGCACAGATACGCAGTATTTT. This encodes CASSDERGGTDTQYF.

This chain links TRBV6-5 with TRBJ1-1, with D possibly being TRBD1 (6 bases). V dropped 10 bases and J dropped 0 bases, with 18 bases sitting between them. The CDR3 runs 15 residues. Germline V gene sequence: CDR1 MNHEY, CDR2 SVGAGI. CDR3: CAIIPDRPMNTEAFF. In nucleotides, the CDR3 is TGTGCCATCATACCCGACAGGCCCATGAACACTGAAGCTTTCTTT.

The J gene is TRBJ1-1, the V gene TRBV11-2, with a tentative D call TRBD1 (6 bases). The CDR3 loop spans 13 amino acids. The germline V gene encodes CDR1 SGHAT and CDR2 FQNNGV. V shed 5 bases and J shed 8 bases, with 15 bases lying between them. CDR3 amino acids: CASSPGPDREAFF. CDR3 DNA sequence: TGTGCCAGCAGCCCCGGACCCGACAGGGAAGCTTTCTTT.

The rearrangement joins TRBV28 to TRBJ2-2, with D possibly being TRBD1 (6 bases). This CDR3 is built from 16 residues. V lost 5 bases and J lost 6, with 19 bases in between. Germline values: CDR1 MDHEN, CDR2 SYDVKM. The CDR3: CASSHPGTLPPGELFF. CDR3 coding DNA: TGTGCCAGCAGTCACCCCGGGACACTCCCGCCCGGGGAGCTGTTTTTT. Drawing the rest from reference TRBV28 and TRBJ2-2, the complete variable domain is DVKVTQSSRYLVKRTGEKVFLECVQDMDHENMFWYRQDPGLGLRLIYFSYDVKMKEKGDIPEGYSVSREKKERFSLILESASTNQTSMYLCASSHPGTLPPGELFFGEGSRLTVL.

The chain couples TRBV19 to TRBJ2-3; tentative D call: TRBD1 (6 bases). Trimming left V 4 bases short and J 4 bases short, with 12 bases between. The CDR3 runs to 14 residues. Germline V gene sequence: CDR1 LNHDA, CDR2 SQIVND (reference sequence). The CDR3 DNA is TGTGCCAGTAGTAGCCAGGGGACGGCAGATACGCAGTATTTT. Protein sequence: CASSSQGTADTQYF.

The V call is TRBV10-3, the J call TRBJ2-1; D may be TRBD2 (5 bases). The CDR3 totals 12 residues. Between the trimmed V and J ends, which lost 4 bases and 8 bases, there was a span of 9 bases. Germline V lookup: CDR1 ENHRY, CDR2 SYGVKD. CDR3 DNA: TGTGCCATCAGTGCTGGACTCCATGAGCAGTTCTTC. This codes for CAISAGLHEQFF.

The chain carries TRBV5-1 and TRBJ2-1; 8 bases agree with TRBD1. The CDR3 spans 15 residues. In germline, CDR1 is SGHRS, CDR2 YFSETQ. J was trimmed by 7 bases and V by 0 bases; bases with no gene match: 6. The CDR3 here is CASSLVQGASNEQFF. As DNA, the CDR3 is TGCGCCAGCAGCTTGGTTCAGGGGGCTAGTAATGAGCAGTTCTTC.

In the case of this clone: Other DNA sequences within the sample encode an identical CDR3. This sequence joins TRBV9 and TRBJ1-1; maybe TRBD1 (5 bases). Trimming took 2 bases from V and 3 from J, leaving 8 bases between them. The germline CDR1 and CDR2 sequences are SGDLS and YYNGEE. The CDR3 length is 13 residues. The DNA for the CDR3 is TGTGCCAGCAGCGTGGCGACAGACACTGAAGCTTTCTTT. Its protein product is CASSVATDTEAFF.

V usage is TRBV2 and J usage is TRBJ1-5; D perhaps matches TRBD1 (6 bases). The CDR3 consists of 13 residues. In germline, CDR1 is SNHLY, CDR2 FYNNEI. The V end was cut by 8 bases, the J end by 4 bases, with 12 bases between. CDR3 in amino acids: CASLRQENQPQHF. The CDR3 coding sequence is TGTGCCAGCCTTCGACAGGAAAATCAGCCCCAGCATTTT.